The rows below give T cell receptor beta chains drawn from one sample of a study of blood T cell repertoires in COVID-19. The protocol was immunoSEQ multiplex PCR, while the TCRdb copy is restricted to in-frame clones and leaves out a portion. In the table there are approximately 160,000 clones, over 75% of which are singletons. Sequenced: peripheral blood. These receptors were collected from a man aged 55 to 70 who had recovered from COVID-19. CDR3s include the opening cysteine and the closing phenylalanine or tryptophan. D genes are given only for firm matches. The size field is filled for only some rows; it gives once, few, many or a size class.

TRBV5-1	-	TRBJ1-5	14	-	TGCGCCAGCAGGGGCGACTCGGAGGTTCAGCCCCAGCATTTT	CASRGDSEVQPQHF
TRBV14	TRBD1	TRBJ1-4	20	once	TGTGCCAGCAGCCAAGTCCAGGGGGGTTCCCTACTTGCAGCTAATGAAAAACTGTTTTTT	CASSQVQGGSLLAANEKLFF
TRBV12-3/TRBV12-4	TRBD1	TRBJ2-4	13	once	TGTGCCAGCAGCCGACAGGGCCAAAACATTCAGTACTTC	CASSRQGQNIQYF
TRBV5-1	-	TRBJ2-3	13	-	TGCGCCAGCAGCCGATCTATTCAAGATACGCAGTATTTT	CASSRSIQDTQYF
TRBV19	TRBD2	TRBJ2-4	15	-	TGTGCCAGTAGGGGACTAGCGGGGGGGCTAAACATTCAGTACTTC	CASRGLAGGLNIQYF
TRBV5-6	-	TRBJ1-5	14	-	TGTGCCAGCAGCCGTCTAAAGGAGGGCCAGCCCCAGCATTTT	CASSRLKEGQPQHF
TRBV20-1	-	TRBJ2-3	13	-	TGCAGTGCTGGTGGACATAGCACAGATACGCAGTATTTT	CSAGGHSTDTQYF
TRBV19	TRBD2	TRBJ2-1	14	-	TGTGCCAGTATCCGTAGCGGGGGTTACAATGAGCAGTTCTTC	CASIRSGGYNEQFF
TRBV7-6	-	TRBJ1-4	17	-	TGTGCCAGCGGGGGGGCAGGGCTACCTACAACTAATGAAAAACTGTTTTTT	CASGGAGLPTTNEKLFF
TRBV5-5	-	TRBJ1-1	16	-	TGTGCCAGCAGCGCCCGCTTACAGGAGCCTAACACTGAAGCTTTCTTT	CASSARLQEPNTEAFF
TRBV19	TRBD2	TRBJ2-1	17	few	TGTGCCCCCCCGCCCCTTCTAAGCGGGGGGCGCCCCAATGAGCAGTTCTTC	CAPPPLLSGGRPNEQFF
TRBV18	-	TRBJ1-5	15	-	TGTGCCAGCTCACCCGGTCCCCCGGGCAATCAGCCCCAGCATTTT	CASSPGPPGNQPQHF
TRBV9	TRBD2	TRBJ2-7	14	-	TGTGCCAGCAGCGACACTAGCGGGGGCTACGAGCAGTACTTC	CASSDTSGGYEQYF